One sample yielded the 23 T cell receptor beta chains listed below, sequenced in a study of CD8+ T cells in alopecia areata (dated by TCRdb to 2017 to 2018). This specimen's time point label, per the study, means: 20 to 30 weeks on oral tofacitinib. According to the study, the label for this sample's treatment or condition signals: oral pan-JAK inhibitor, 5-10 mg twice daily. The library was made by the immunoSEQ multiplex PCR assay. To provide template for TCR sequencing, every sample had RNA extracted and reverse transcribed into cDNA. TCRdb retrieved this table from immuneACCESS and kept in-frame rearrangements only. Not all clones are present; in checked studies, unresolved V genes account for under half, and no reason is known for the remainder. The sample includes 270,000 or so clones, with 58% observed a single time. The ten largest clones represent roughly 1.8% of the sample. Here the sequenced sample was CD4+ T cells sorted from blood, taken at week 24, from a patient treated with tofacitinib. All receptors come from a human donor with alopecia areata.

The gene calls are TRBV5-1 and TRBJ2-7; TRBD1 is a possible D gene (6 bases). The CDR3 covers 14 residues. Trimming cost V 6 bases and J 0 bases, with 13 bases left between them. Germline V gives CDR1 SGHRS, CDR2 YFSETQ. CDR3 in amino acids: CASTAGTNSYEQYF. The DNA for the CDR3 is TGCGCCAGCACTGCCGGGACAAACTCCTACGAGCAGTACTTC.

Regarding this clone: The same CDR3 arises from other DNA sequences in this sample as well. This chain connects TRBV7-2 to TRBJ2-1, with D unclear. V lost 3 bases to trimming and J lost 5 bases, with 2 bases between them. The CDR3 totals 11 residues. Germline V gene lookup returns CDR1 SGHTA and CDR2 FQGNSA. The CDR3 protein is CASSFHNEQFF. The DNA of the CDR3 is TGTGCCAGCAGCTTCCACAATGAGCAGTTCTTC.

The chain links TRBV30 to TRBJ2-2; D gene unclear. The CDR3 is 17 residues long. Germline V gene data show CDR1 as GTSNPN and CDR2 as SVGIG (reference sequence). The V end lost 0 bases, the J end lost 1 base, and 15 bases lay between the germline ends. The CDR3 region has the DNA TGTGCCTGGAGTGTAATCCGAAGCAGCCTGAACACCGGGGAGCTGTTTTTT. Its translation: CAWSVIRSSLNTGELFF.

The CDR3: CASSVRDANQPQHF. For the CDR3, the DNA is TGTGCCAGCAGCGTCAGGGACGCCAATCAGCCCCAGCATTTT. V is TRBV27 and J is TRBJ1-5; possible D gene TRBD1, 5 bases. The CDR3 is made up of 14 amino acids. CDR1 is MNHEY, CDR2 SMNVEV, per germline (reference sequence). Trimming cost V 6 bases and J 3 bases, with 12 bases left between them.

This clone has only a few counts. The V gene is TRBV2, the J gene TRBJ1-6; 9 bases agree with TRBD1. Trimming cost V 6 bases and J 13 bases; bases outside gene matches: 4. This CDR3 region has 12 residues. Germline V gene sequence: CDR1 SNHLY, CDR2 FYNNEI. The CDR3 coding sequence is TGTGCCAGCAGGGACAGGGGAGGTCCCCTCCACTTT. It yields the protein CASRDRGGPLHF.

V gene TRBV2 combines with J gene TRBJ1-1; D gene ambiguous. The V and J ends lost 8 bases and 4 bases respectively, with 5 bases between them. Germline V gene data show CDR1 as SNHLY and CDR2 as FYNNEI. CDR3 length: 10 amino acids. CDR3 nucleotides: TGTGCCAGCCAGATCACTGAAGCTTTCTTT. Translation: CASQITEAFF.

The chain has TRBV29-1 and TRBJ1-2, with D possibly TRBD1 on 5 matching bases. V was clipped by 4 bases and J by 8 bases, with 14 bases between them. The CDR3 runs 12 residues. Germline V lookup: CDR1 SQVTM, CDR2 ANQGSEA. The CDR3 DNA sequence: TGCAGCGTTGCGGGGCTTGAAGCGGGCTACACCTTC. As protein: CSVAGLEAGYTF.

This clone was observed a single time. The chain combines TRBV4-1 with TRBJ1-2; the D gene is possibly TRBD1 (5 bases). Trimming stripped 3 bases from V and 2 bases from J, with 16 bases between. CDR3 length: 16 amino acids. Germline lookup yields CDR1 MGHRA and CDR2 YSYEKL. This CDR3 reads CASSQFGREGNYGYTF. The DNA of the CDR3 is TGCGCCAGCAGCCAGTTTGGCAGGGAAGGAAACTATGGCTACACCTTC.

V gene TRBV4-1 combines with J gene TRBJ2-5; 8 nucleotides match TRBD1. The germline gives CDR1 MGHRA, CDR2 YSYEKL. V was pared by 0 bases and J by 7 bases, with 4 bases of the junction left unmatched. This CDR3 has 14 amino acids. For the CDR3, the DNA is TGCGCCAGCAGCCAAGACAGGGGGCCAGTGACCCAGTACTTC. Amino acid sequence: CASSQDRGPVTQYF.

J is TRBJ2-7 and V is TRBV28; D unresolved. The V gene lost 2 bases and the J gene lost 7 bases, with 3 bases spanning the gap. CDR3 length: 10 amino acids. CDR1 is MDHEN and CDR2 is SYDVKM in the germline V gene. For the CDR3, the DNA is TGTGCCAGCAGTTTAGGTGAGCAGTACTTC. Translating gives CASSLGEQYF.

The gene calls are TRBV7-2 and TRBJ2-2; no reliable D call. Germline V gene sequence: CDR1 SGHTA, CDR2 FQGNSA. V lost 2 bases and J lost 7, with 8 bases in between. The CDR3 consists of 13 residues. This CDR3 reads CASSLLGNGELFF. For the CDR3, the DNA is TGTGCCAGCAGCTTACTGGGGAACGGGGAGCTGTTTTTT.

The chain carries TRBV7-9 and TRBJ2-3, with a tentative D call TRBD1 (5 bases). Between the trimmed V and J ends, which lost 6 bases and 0 bases, there was a span of 19 bases. CDR3 length equals 17 residues. Germline V lookup: CDR1 SEHNR, CDR2 FQNEAQ (reference sequence). The CDR3 reads CASRPRQFLPSTDTQYF. CDR3 in DNA: TGTGCCAGCAGACCAAGACAGTTCCTTCCTAGCACAGATACGCAGTATTTT.

This chain links TRBV5-1 with TRBJ2-5, with a tentative D call TRBD2 (6 bases). The CDR3 covers 15 residues. V lost 5 bases and J 4 bases, leaving 18 bases between the germline ends. CDR1 is SGHRS, CDR2 YFSETQ, per germline. Here the CDR3 reads CASRFSGGVGETQYF. As DNA, the CDR3 is TGCGCCAGCAGATTTTCCGGGGGAGTGGGAGAGACCCAGTACTTC.

In its sample, this clone was seen once. In DNA, the CDR3 is TGCGCCAGCAGCTACATAACAGGGGATGCCGGGGAGCTGTTTTTT. It translates to CASSYITGDAGELFF. The chain recombines TRBV5-1 with TRBJ2-2; TRBD1 matches 7 bases. There are 15 residues in the CDR3. J lost 6 bases, V lost 3 bases, and 8 bases had no gene match. Germline V gene sequence: CDR1 SGHRS, CDR2 YFSETQ.

The chain has TRBV18 and TRBJ2-1; 7 positions match TRBD1. Germline CDR1 and CDR2: KGHSH and LQKENI. CDR3 length: 13 amino acids. Trimming took 2 bases from V and 8 from J; bases not matched to a gene: 3. The CDR3, as DNA: TGTGCCAGCTCACCAGGGACAGTCGATGAGCAGTTCTTC. Translating gives CASSPGTVDEQFF.

The rearrangement joins TRBV7-2 to TRBJ2-1; 7 nucleotides agree with TRBD2. This CDR3 contains 15 residues. Trimming at V came to 4 bases and at J to 5 bases, leaving 8 bases not matched to a gene. The germline gives CDR1 SGHTA, CDR2 FQGNSA. The DNA for the CDR3 is TGTGCCAGCAGCTCCCGGGGAGGGTCGAACAATGAGCAGTTCTTC. Its protein is CASSSRGGSNNEQFF.

The gene calls are TRBV4-1 and TRBJ2-6; D ambiguous. Trimming left V 4 bases short and J 0 bases short, with 7 bases between. The germline V gene encodes CDR1 MGHRA and CDR2 YSYEKL. CDR3 length: 15 residues. CDR3 nucleotides: TGCGCCAGCAGCCTCCTGGGCTCTGGGGCCAACGTCCTGACTTTC. Its protein product is CASSLLGSGANVLTF.

The chain couples TRBV5-4 to TRBJ2-5, with 7 bases fitting TRBD1. V lost 8 bases to trimming and J lost 2 bases; unmatched junction nucleotides: 12. There are 15 residues in the CDR3. Germline V gene lookup returns CDR1 SGHNT and CDR2 YYREEE (reference sequence). The CDR3 is CASRSGTDRQETQYF. For the CDR3, the DNA is TGTGCCAGTCGCTCCGGGACAGATAGACAAGAGACCCAGTACTTC. Full variable domain (remainder filled in from reference TRBV5-4 and TRBJ2-5): ETGVTQSPTHLIKTRGQQVTLRCSSQSGHNTVSWYQQALGQGPQFIFQYYREEENGRGNFPPRFSGLQFPNYSSELNVNALELDDSALYLCASRSGTDRQETQYFGPGTRLLVL.

This clone was recorded a few times. J is TRBJ2-1 and V is TRBV5-6; no definite D call. V was cut by 6 bases and J by 4 bases, with 17 bases left in between. CDR3 size: 15 residues. Germline CDR1 is SGHDT and CDR2 is YYEEEE. CDR3 sequence: CASTLGRARYNEQFF. The CDR3 region has the DNA TGTGCCAGCACCCTCGGACGGGCCAGGTACAATGAGCAGTTCTTC.

This clone was seen a handful of times. The chain joins TRBV5-1 to TRBJ2-5; D may correspond to TRBD1 or TRBD2 (5 bases each). Germline V gene sequence: CDR1 SGHRS, CDR2 YFSETQ. Trimming cost V 3 bases and J 5 bases, with 14 bases left between them. The CDR3 spans 14 residues. This CDR3 is CASSSWGFSETQYF. The CDR3 DNA is TGCGCCAGCAGCTCGTGGGGGTTTTCGGAGACCCAGTACTTC.

This clone was seen a few times. Within the sample, other DNA sequences also encode this same CDR3. In DNA form, the CDR3 reads TGCGCCAGCAGCTCCACAGATACGCAGTATTTT. Translation gives CASSSTDTQYF. V gene TRBV5-1 combines with J gene TRBJ2-3; D is unresolved. The CDR3 extends over 11 amino acids. CDR1 is SGHRS, CDR2 YFSETQ, per germline. Trimming shortened V by 3 bases and J by 2 bases, and 1 base separated the two germline ends.

This clone was picked up a small number of times. This rearrangement joins TRBV30 to TRBJ2-5; D might be TRBD1 (6 bases). Trimming cost V 2 bases and J 2 bases, with 12 bases left between them. Germline assignment: CDR1 GTSNPN and CDR2 SVGIG (reference sequence). The CDR3 is 14 amino acids. CDR3 DNA sequence: TGTGCCTGGAGTCCCGACAGGATTCAAGAGACCCAGTACTTC. It is translated as CAWSPDRIQETQYF.

This sequence joins TRBV23-1 and TRBJ1-5, with 7 bases fitting TRBD1. TRBV23-1 is marked as an open reading frame, function uncertain. The CDR3 length is 16 residues. J lost 7 bases, V lost 0 bases, and 9 bases had no gene match. In DNA, the CDR3 is TGCGCCAGCAGTCAATCGGGAGGGGGCGCTGGGCAGCCCCAGCATTTT. This encodes CASSQSGGGAGQPQHF.